The 20 T cell receptor beta chains listed next were all sequenced from one sample in a study of OX40 agonist ivuxolimab in advanced cancers. Library preparation employed the immunoSEQ multiplex PCR assay. TCRdb provides this immuneACCESS table in a form limited to in-frame rearrangements. Some clones are lacking; in checked studies, under half of them reflect an unresolved V gene, and why the rest are absent is not known. This sample is represented by about 22,000 clones; approximately 88% of them were singletons. The top ten clonotypes cover 35% to 45% of the sample. The sequencing used CD4+ or CD8+ T cells sorted from blood, collected in a trial of the OX40 agonist ivuxolimab. The receptors originated from an adult with an advanced solid tumor such as melanoma, head and neck, liver or kidney cancer.

CDR3 residues: CASSPPVNEQFF. The CDR3 DNA reads TGTGCCAGCAGCCCCCCCGTCAATGAGCAGTTCTTC. The chain has TRBV9 and TRBJ2-1; D unclear. This CDR3 has 12 amino acids. CDR1 is SGDLS, CDR2 YYNGEE, per germline. V shed 4 bases and J shed 6 bases, with 8 bases lying between them.

The chain links TRBV6-5 to TRBJ2-1; 9 bases are a match to TRBD1. This CDR3 is built from 15 residues. The germline gives CDR1 MNHEY, CDR2 SVGAGI. V dropped 6 bases and J dropped 4; count of bases not matched to a gene: 7. This chain's CDR3 is CASSLGGTGYNEQFF. DNA of the CDR3: TGTGCCAGCAGCCTAGGGGGGACAGGGTACAATGAGCAGTTCTTC.

The chain links TRBV9 to TRBJ1-2; D is uncertain. This CDR3 has 14 residues. The germline gives CDR1 SGDLS, CDR2 YYNGEE. Trimming removed 0 bases from V and 0 bases from J, with 6 bases in between. The CDR3 bases are TGTGCCAGCAGCGTAGACGGATCTAACTATGGCTACACCTTC. It translates to CASSVDGSNYGYTF.

The rearrangement joins TRBV5-6 to TRBJ1-3; TRBD1 agrees at 9 bases. After removal of 0 bases from V and 2 bases from J, the junction contained 6 bases not matched to a gene. Germline assignment: CDR1 SGHDT and CDR2 YYEEEE. This CDR3 region has 17 residues. CDR3 sequence: CASSLEQGARPGNTIYF. As DNA, the CDR3 is TGTGCCAGCAGCTTGGAACAGGGGGCGCGTCCTGGAAACACCATATATTTT.

This clone was seen just once. The chain carries TRBV2 and TRBJ2-1; 8 bases are shared with TRBD2. V trimming: 8 bases; J trimming: 6 bases; junction bases outside the gene matches: 3. CDR1 and CDR2 (germline): SNHLY, FYNNEI. The CDR3 spans 12 residues. The CDR3 DNA is TGTGCCAGCCCTGGACTAGCCAATGAGCAGTTCTTC. Protein sequence: CASPGLANEQFF.

The gene calls are TRBV27 and TRBJ1-1; D possibly corresponds to TRBD1 (6 bases). This CDR3 spans 13 amino acids. The germline V gene encodes CDR1 MNHEY and CDR2 SMNVEV (reference sequence). V lost 10 bases and J lost 0, with 12 bases in between. This chain's CDR3 is CATRQALNTEAFF. The CDR3 region has the DNA TGTGCCACCCGACAGGCCCTGAACACTGAAGCTTTCTTT.

The chain employs TRBV27 and TRBJ2-7; 11 bases map to TRBD2. The CDR3 consists of 15 residues. Germline CDR1 and CDR2: MNHEY and SMNVEV (reference sequence). Trimming cost V 5 bases and J 1 base; bases outside gene matches: 4. The CDR3 sequence is CASSLGLAGSYEQYF. The DNA for the CDR3 is TGTGCCAGCAGTCTAGGACTAGCGGGTTCCTACGAGCAGTACTTC.

This clone was recorded once. This chain uses TRBV27 with TRBJ1-4; D gene ambiguous. The V gene lost 3 bases and the J gene lost 4 bases, with 9 bases spanning the gap. CDR3 length equals 14 residues. Looked up from germline, CDR1 is MNHEY and CDR2 is SMNVEV (reference sequence). In nucleotides, the CDR3 is TGTGCCAGCAGTTTCGGATTTCTTAATGAAAAACTGTTTTTT. This translates into CASSFGFLNEKLFF.

The DNA of the CDR3 is TGTGCCAGCAGCTCATGGGACAGGGGCTATGGCTACACCTTC. As protein: CASSSWDRGYGYTF. This chain uses TRBV27 with TRBJ1-2, with 10 bases identical to TRBD1. This CDR3 region has 14 residues. Germline loops: CDR1 MNHEY, CDR2 SMNVEV (reference sequence). The J segment lost 4 bases and the V segment lost 6 bases, leaving 5 bases of the junction unmatched.

This rearrangement joins TRBV7-9 to TRBJ1-3; TRBD1 aligns across 10 bases. The CDR3 has 15 amino acids. The germline V gene has CDR1 SEHNR and CDR2 FQNEAQ (reference sequence). With V trimmed by 5 bases and J by 8 bases, 9 bases remained unmatched. The CDR3 DNA follows: TGTGCCAGCAGCCAGCAGGGACAGGGGTCGGACACCATATATTTT. It translates to CASSQQGQGSDTIYF. Complete variable domain (other parts from reference TRBV7-9 and TRBJ1-3): DTGVSQNPRHKITKRGQNVTFRCDPISEHNRLYWYRQTLGQGPEFLTYFQNEAQLEKSRLLSDRFSAERPKGSFSTLEIQRTEQGDSAMYLCASSQQGQGSDTIYFGEGSWLTVV.

V is TRBV11-2 and J is TRBJ2-1; D may be TRBD2 (6 bases). The germline gives CDR1 SGHAT, CDR2 FQNNGV. This CDR3 spans 16 amino acids. V was clipped by 5 bases and J by 6 bases, with 20 bases between them. In nucleotides, the CDR3 is TGTGCCAGCAGCCTGTCCTTGGGGGAGGCCCCCAATGAGCAGTTCTTC. Protein sequence: CASSLSLGEAPNEQFF.

A few counts support this clone. The CDR3 sequence is CASSLDSPNYGYTF. CDR3 nucleotides: TGTGCCAGCAGCCTGGACAGTCCTAACTATGGCTACACCTTC. The chain combines TRBV7-9 with TRBJ1-2; TRBD1 might be the D (6 bases). Trimming removed 5 bases at V and 0 bases at J, with 10 bases between. The CDR3 is 14 residues long. Germline-derived CDR1 and CDR2 are SEHNR and FQNEAQ (reference sequence).

This clone occurred a few times. The chain uses TRBV7-9 and TRBJ2-1; D is uncertain. This CDR3 spans 13 amino acids. CDR1 and CDR2 from the germline V gene are SEHNR and FQNEAQ (reference sequence). V lost 5 bases and J lost 10, with 15 bases in between. The chain's CDR3 is CASSPPLLEEQFF. The CDR3, as DNA: TGTGCCAGCAGCCCCCCACTCCTGGAGGAGCAGTTCTTC.

In the case of this clone: A much larger clonotype is one base distant, so this may be a read error. Additional DNA sequences in this sample encode the identical CDR3. The rearrangement links TRBV14 to TRBJ2-5; the D gene could be TRBD1 or TRBD2 (5 bases each). Germline loops: CDR1 SGHDN, CDR2 FVKESK. The CDR3 runs 17 residues. The CDR3 is CASSQESSWGTQETQYF. DNA of the CDR3: TGTGCCAGCAGCCAAGAATCGAGTTGGGGGACCCAAGAGACACAGTACTTC.

The chain carries TRBV4-3 and TRBJ2-7; 8 positions agree with TRBD1. The germline CDR1 and CDR2 sequences are LGHNA and YSLEER. The J segment lost 2 bases and the V segment lost 4 bases, leaving 4 bases of the junction unmatched. The length of the CDR3 is 14 residues. The CDR3 region is CASSLRTGPYEQYF. The CDR3 nucleotides are TGCGCCAGCAGCCTGAGGACAGGGCCCTACGAGCAGTACTTC.

This clone is a singleton in its sample. This chain uses TRBV27 with TRBJ2-2; the D is unclear. This CDR3 spans 14 amino acids. V dropped 2 bases and J dropped 1 base, with 5 bases sitting between them. Per the germline V gene, CDR1 is MNHEY and CDR2 is SMNVEV (reference sequence). The CDR3 sequence is CASSLSMNTGELFF. In nucleotides, the CDR3 is TGTGCCAGCAGTTTAAGTATGAACACCGGGGAGCTGTTTTTT.

V is TRBV6-5 and J is TRBJ2-5; D unclear. This CDR3 has 12 residues. Trimming took off 2 bases at V and 4 bases at J, with 5 bases between the two ends. The germline V gene has CDR1 MNHEY and CDR2 SVGAGI. The CDR3 DNA reads TGTGCCAGCAGTTACGCCGGAGAGACCCAGTACTTC. The encoded protein is CASSYAGETQYF.

The DNA for the CDR3 is TGTGCCAGCAGTTCGGCAGGGAACTATGGCTACACCTTC. The encoded protein is CASSSAGNYGYTF. The rearrangement links TRBV27 to TRBJ1-2; possible D gene TRBD1, 5 bases. Between the trimmed V and J ends, which lost 4 bases and 2 bases, there was a span of 8 bases. The germline V gene encodes CDR1 MNHEY and CDR2 SMNVEV (reference sequence). CDR3 size: 13 residues.

This chain joins TRBV9 and TRBJ2-2, with 12 bases matching TRBD2. CDR3 size: 17 residues. Germline values: CDR1 SGDLS, CDR2 YYNGEE. With 2 bases clipped from V and 10 bases from J, the junction kept 12 bases outside the gene matches. The CDR3 nucleotides are TGTGCCAGCAGCGTCCCACTAGCGGGGGGAAACCCGGTGGAGCTGTTTTTT. It encodes CASSVPLAGGNPVELFF.

J is TRBJ1-1 and V is TRBV6-6; 7 bases line up with TRBD1. Germline V gives CDR1 MNHNY, CDR2 SVGAGI (reference sequence). There are 15 residues in the CDR3. Trimming cost V 5 bases and J 6 bases; bases outside gene matches: 12. The DNA for the CDR3 is TGTGCCAGCAGTACAGACAGGGACCCAAGACCTGAAGCTTTCTTT. Protein product: CASSTDRDPRPEAFF.